This T cell receptor (beta chain) was captured by sequencing in a study of cytomegalovirus exposure and HLA in healthy donors. At the level of the study: Early release data held 85 million or so unique TCRs from HLA-typed donors.

The PCR contained 60 Vbeta and 13 Jbeta primers. Data came from immunoSEQ multiplex PCR; TCRdb stores just in-frame clones and leaves some out. The sample has around 170,000 clones; 70% to 80% are singletons. Trimming at V came to 2 bases and at J to 6 bases, leaving 3 bases not matched to a gene. Germline CDR1 is MDHEN and CDR2 is SYDVKM. The CDR3 runs 16 residues. The gene calls are TRBV28 and TRBJ2-1, with 14 bases aligning to TRBD2. The sequencing sample was made of PBMCs. This TCR came from a male donor in good health and CMV-seronegative. CDR3 amino acids: CASSLGGLAGANEQFF. The CDR3 DNA is TGTGCCAGCAGTTTAGGGGGACTAGCGGGAGCCAATGAGCAGTTCTTC. Full variable domain (outside the CDR3, taken from reference TRBV28 and TRBJ2-1): DVKVTQSSRYLVKRTGEKVFLECVQDMDHENMFWYRQDPGLGLRLIYFSYDVKMKEKGDIPEGYSVSREKKERFSLILESASTNQTSMYLCASSLGGLAGANEQFFGPGTRLTVL.